Detailed here is one T cell receptor beta chain. The CDR3 spans 12 residues. Germline loops: CDR1 DFQATT, CDR2 SNEGSKA (reference sequence). Trimming took off 3 bases at V and 6 bases at J, with 11 bases between the two ends. These data originate in a study of blood T cell repertoires in COVID-19. Study at large: The study drew acute and convalescent COVID-19 samples from the United States, Italy and Spain. From T cells, B-cell-depleted T cells, or PBMCs came the material, which was cDNA or gDNA.

Original processing notes: Reference gene primers were amplified, and this amplification served to estimate nucleated cell counts. Clones were read by immunoSEQ multiplex PCR, and TCRdb kept only the in-frame ones, dropping some. That table is the source of V, J and clone size, and D and trimming were worked out from the DNA. In the table there are approximately 100,000 clones, about 89% of which are singletons. This TCR derives from a human donor with acute or convalescent COVID-19. The donor label of this sample is uncertain. Sequencing was performed on peripheral blood. This sequence joins TRBV20-1 and TRBJ1-2, with TRBD1 as a possible D gene (6 bases). The chain's CDR3 is CSASRGGDGYTF. CDR3 nucleotide sequence: TGCAGTGCTAGTCGGGGGGGCGATGGCTACACCTTC.